The entry below describes one TCR beta chain. The data were obtained in a study of T cell responses to AZD1222 COVID-19 vaccine. The CDR3 covers 15 residues. Germline assignment: CDR1 SGHRS and CDR2 YFSETQ. V was clipped by 0 bases and J by 0 bases, with 10 bases between them. The protocol was immunoSEQ multiplex PCR, while the TCRdb copy is restricted to in-frame clones and leaves out a portion. The table shows about 140,000 clones, with about 92% occurring only once. The sequence derives from an adult in good health. This chain joins TRBV5-1 and TRBJ2-7, with D unclear. This specimen was peripheral blood, taken on day 0 of AZD1222 vaccination. CDR3 in amino acids: CASSLVGSSSYEQYF. The CDR3 DNA reads as TGCGCCAGCAGCTTGGTGGGTTCTAGCTCCTACGAGCAGTACTTC.